The present TCR beta chain was sequenced within a study of blood T cells in healthy people across ages. A second PCR, run for about 7 to 11 cycles, used a sample-barcoded 5' primer plus a J-beta primer mix. Every single cDNA molecule received a tag from a template-switch adaptor with 12 random nucleotides. Samples each returned at least 3 million CDR3-containing paired-end reads. From the 5' RACE reads, TCRdb called clonotypes with MiXCR, one entry per CDR3 protein. The data contain some 1.8 million distinct CDR3 sequences, about 39% of them singletons. Study-level findings and limits: Any changes in expanded clonotypes were possibly confounded, as donor CMV status remained unknown. Per million T cells, TCR beta diversity dropped about linearly as age rose.

CDR1 is SGHRS, CDR2 YFSETQ, per germline. The CDR3 loop spans 13 amino acids. The V end was cut by 6 bases, the J end by 7 bases, with 17 bases between. Concerning this clonotype: What it binds is not known.

The sequence came from a human donor in good health. Input material: blood. The rearrangement joins TRBV5-1 to TRBJ2-7; D is perhaps TRBD2 (6 bases). In DNA form, the CDR3 reads TGCGCCAGCAACTCCGCCCTCGGGGGAGAGCAGTACTTC. It codes for CASNSALGGEQYF.